A single sample is the source of the 27 T cell receptor beta chains below, sequenced in a study of T cell responses to AZD1222 COVID-19 vaccine. Sequencing was performed with immunoSEQ multiplex PCR; in TCRdb, only in-frame clones are kept and a portion is missing. Of about 200,000 clones listed, about 94% are singletons. The source material was peripheral blood, sampled 28 days after the second AZD1222 dose. The source of these receptors is an adult who received the AZD1222 COVID-19 vaccine.

J is TRBJ1-6 and V is TRBV19; no clear D. This CDR3 comprises 15 residues. Germline-derived CDR1 and CDR2 are LNHDA and SQIVND (reference sequence). V dropped 3 bases and J dropped 7 bases, with 13 bases sitting between them. Written as DNA, the CDR3 is TGTGCCAGTAGTATTATGGCGGAGTCGAATTCACCCCTCCACTTT. Its translation: CASSIMAESNSPLHF.

The V call is TRBV7-6, the J call TRBJ2-7, with D possibly called TRBD1 or TRBD2 (5 bases each). V was pared by 1 base and J by 0 bases, with 13 bases between. Looked up from germline, CDR1 is SGHVS and CDR2 is FNYEAQ. The CDR3 extends over 16 amino acids. The CDR3 nucleotides are TGTGCCAGCAGCTTAGGTTTCCGGGACGGCTCCTACGAGCAGTACTTC. This gives the protein CASSLGFRDGSYEQYF. Supplemented by reference TRBV7-6 and TRBJ2-7, the full variable domain reads GAGVSQSPRYKVTKRGQDVALRCDPISGHVSLYWYRQALGQGPEFLTYFNYEAQQDKSGLPNDRFSAERPEGSISTLTIQRTEQRDSAMYRCASSLGFRDGSYEQYFGPGTRLTVT.

The chain has TRBV5-8 and TRBJ1-4; D may be TRBD1 (5 bases). The CDR3 is 16 amino acids. Per germline, CDR1 SGHTS and CDR2 YDEGEE. V lost 4 bases and J 8 bases, leaving 21 bases between the germline ends. CDR3 in amino acids: CASSPGHVPGHEKLFF. CDR3 nucleotide sequence: TGTGCCAGCAGCCCCGGACATGTTCCGGGTCACGAAAAACTGTTTTTT.

The gene calls are TRBV10-2 and TRBJ2-1; 9 bases line up with TRBD1. The CDR3 has 14 residues. Germline V CDR1 and CDR2: WSHSY, SAAADI. Germline trimming cut 6 bases from V and 10 bases from J; bases unmatched to any gene: 10. DNA for the CDR3: TGCGCCAGCAGAGGGGACAGGGCAAGCATCGAGCAGTTCTTC. Protein product: CASRGDRASIEQFF.

This sequence joins TRBV7-2 and TRBJ1-2; D is possibly TRBD1 (5 bases). The length of the CDR3 is 16 residues. Trimming cost V 5 bases and J 8 bases, with 24 bases left between them. The germline V gene encodes CDR1 SGHTA and CDR2 FQGNSA. The CDR3 protein is CASSAGFLSSIGGYTF. The DNA for the CDR3 is TGTGCCAGCAGCGCAGGGTTTTTGTCTTCAATAGGAGGCTACACCTTC.

The chain couples TRBV11-2 to TRBJ2-1; possibly TRBD1 for D (7 bases). Germline assignment: CDR1 SGHAT and CDR2 FQNNGV. This CDR3 is 17 amino acids long. The V gene lost 3 bases and the J gene lost 0 bases, with 15 bases spanning the gap. The CDR3: CASSFLGGTDSYNEQFF. CDR3 sequence (DNA): TGTGCCAGCAGCTTTCTAGGGGGGACAGACTCCTACAATGAGCAGTTCTTC.

As concerns this clone: The sample holds other DNA sequences that translate to the same CDR3. The rearrangement joins TRBV11-2 to TRBJ1-1, with unresolved D. Germline CDR1 reads SGHAT; CDR2 reads FQNNGV. This CDR3 is 14 amino acids long. The V and J ends lost 2 bases and 0 bases respectively, with 7 bases between them. The CDR3 spells CASSLSSVNTEAFF. DNA of the CDR3: TGTGCCAGCAGCTTATCATCAGTGAACACTGAAGCTTTCTTT.

The V call is TRBV6-5, the J call TRBJ1-6; D might be TRBD1 (6 bases). Trimming pared 7 bases from V and 2 bases from J, leaving 9 bases between. CDR1 is MNHEY and CDR2 is SVGAGI in the germline V gene. The CDR3 totals 14 residues. The CDR3 sequence is CASKGEAYNSPLHF. Written as DNA, the CDR3 is TGTGCCAGCAAGGGGGAGGCCTATAATTCACCCCTCCACTTT.

The rearrangement joins TRBV5-8 to TRBJ1-1; D is ambiguous. Trimming took 4 bases from V and 7 from J, leaving 17 bases between them. Germline-derived CDR1 and CDR2 are SGHTS and YDEGEE. The CDR3 contains 14 residues. CDR3 residues: CASSTRLDRGEAFF. The CDR3, as DNA: TGTGCCAGCAGCACACGACTGGACCGCGGTGAAGCTTTCTTT.

The sample holds a few counts of this clone. This sequence joins TRBV3-1 (or the pseudogene TRBV3-2) and TRBJ2-5; TRBD2 matches 8 bases. From germline, CDR1 is LGHDT and CDR2 YNNKEL (reference sequence). CDR3 length: 15 residues. The V segment lost 1 base and the J segment 1 base; nucleotides outside the gene matches: 2. The CDR3, as DNA: TGTGCCAGCAGCCAAGGCGGGGGGCCCCAAGAGACCCAGTACTTC. Translation gives CASSQGGGPQETQYF.

The chain couples TRBV12-5 to TRBJ2-7, with TRBD1 as a possible D gene (5 bases). V was shortened by 3 bases and J by 4 bases, with 10 bases between the two germline ends. Germline V gene data show CDR1 as LGHNT and CDR2 as FRNRAP. This CDR3 is 13 amino acids long. This CDR3 is CASGFKKGYEQYF. CDR3 sequence (DNA): TGTGCTAGTGGTTTCAAAAAGGGGTACGAGCAGTACTTC.

This chain uses TRBV19 with TRBJ1-2; maybe TRBD1 (5 bases). CDR1 is LNHDA, CDR2 SQIVND, per germline (reference sequence). The CDR3 runs to 17 residues. The V and J ends lost 0 bases and 2 bases respectively, with 16 bases between them. The CDR3 spells CASSIDPAWGDNYGYTF. CDR3 coding DNA: TGTGCCAGTAGTATAGATCCGGCGTGGGGGGACAACTATGGCTACACCTTC.

The rearrangement uses TRBV18 and TRBJ2-5, with no clear D. Germline CDR1 KGHSH, CDR2 LQKENI. This CDR3 has 13 residues. The ends were cut back, 2 bases at V and 1 base at J, with 5 bases in the middle. CDR3: CASSPTRQETQYF. The CDR3 DNA reads TGTGCCAGCTCACCAACACGCCAAGAGACCCAGTACTTC.

CDR3: CASGLVSGGAYNEQFF. Here the CDR3 DNA reads TGTGCTAGTGGTTTGGTGAGCGGGGGGGCCTACAATGAGCAGTTCTTC. The rearrangement joins TRBV12-5 to TRBJ2-1; 10 bases map to TRBD2. V shed 0 bases and J 2 bases; nucleotides not matched to a gene: 1. Looked up from germline, CDR1 is LGHNT and CDR2 is FRNRAP. The CDR3 loop spans 16 amino acids.

The V call is TRBV15, the J call TRBJ1-5; D unresolved. V was trimmed by 0 bases and J by 7 bases, leaving 4 bases between them. The CDR3 has 12 amino acids. Germline V CDR1 and CDR2: LNHNV, YYDKDF (reference sequence). CDR3 DNA sequence: TGTGCCACCAGCAGAGATTCCCAGCCCCAGCATTTT. Protein product: CATSRDSQPQHF.

The J gene is TRBJ1-5, the V gene TRBV5-1, with D uncertain. CDR3 length: 15 amino acids. Trimming took off 6 bases at V and 0 bases at J, with 13 bases between the two ends. CDR1 is SGHRS and CDR2 is YFSETQ in the germline V gene. The CDR3 spells CASTPFPDSNQPQHF. The CDR3 region has the DNA TGCGCCAGCACCCCCTTTCCGGATAGCAATCAGCCCCAGCATTTT.

The J gene is TRBJ1-1, the V gene TRBV11-2; TRBD1 is a possible D gene (5 bases). Germline CDR1 and CDR2: SGHAT and FQNNGV. The CDR3 is 14 amino acids. Trimming took 0 bases from V and 5 from J, leaving 10 bases between them. The DNA of the CDR3 is TGTGCCAGCAGCTTAGAGGGGGTCGTAACTGAAGCTTTCTTT. Amino acid sequence: CASSLEGVVTEAFF.

The chain uses TRBV7-9 and TRBJ1-2, with D possibly TRBD1 on 6 matching bases. V lost 5 bases and J 3 bases, leaving 13 bases between the germline ends. Germline V gives CDR1 SEHNR, CDR2 FQNEAQ (reference sequence). The CDR3 consists of 14 residues. The CDR3 here is CASSQYRADYGYTF. The CDR3 nucleotides read TGTGCCAGCAGCCAGTACAGGGCAGACTATGGCTACACCTTC.

This chain links TRBV19 with TRBJ2-2; 15 bases map to TRBD2. V shed 6 bases and J 3 bases; nucleotides not matched to a gene: 5. The CDR3 spans 17 residues. Germline V gene sequence: CDR1 LNHDA, CDR2 SQIVND (reference sequence). CDR3 nucleotide sequence: TGTGCCAGTAGCAGGACTAGCGGGGGGGCCGACACCGGGGAGCTGTTTTTT. Translated, it gives CASSRTSGGADTGELFF.

This clone was detected once. The chain is built from TRBV19 and TRBJ1-5; D might be TRBD1 (6 bases). The V end lost 4 bases, the J end lost 5 bases, and 15 bases lay between the germline ends. This CDR3 is built from 15 residues. CDR1 and CDR2 (germline): LNHDA, SQIVND (reference sequence). The CDR3 region has the DNA TGTGCCAGTAGTACAGCAGTTGGGGGCTATCAGCCCCAGCATTTT. It specifies CASSTAVGGYQPQHF. Looking up the rest from reference TRBV19 and TRBJ1-5 gives the full variable domain: DGGITQSPKYLFRKEGQNVTLSCEQNLNHDAMYWYRQDPGQGLRLIYYSQIVNDFQKGDIAEGYSVSREKKESFPLTVTSAQKNPTAFYLCASSTAVGGYQPQHFGDGTRLSIL.

This chain joins TRBV19 and TRBJ1-6; D may be TRBD1 (6 bases). The CDR3 length is 13 residues. V gave up 8 bases and J gave up 5 bases, with 10 bases separating them. In germline, CDR1 is LNHDA, CDR2 SQIVND (reference sequence). CDR3 bases: TGTGCCAGTCATGACAGGAATAATTCACCCCTCCACTTT. Protein: CASHDRNNSPLHF.

The chain recombines TRBV12-3 or TRBV12-4 with TRBJ1-2, with D possibly being TRBD1 (5 bases). With 1 base removed from V and 7 bases from J, the gap between germline ends came to 10 bases. The CDR3 runs 13 residues. DNA of the CDR3: TGTGCCAGCAGTTTAGGGCAGGGTAGTGGCTACACCTTC. Its translation: CASSLGQGSGYTF.

This clone showed up just once. The rearrangement links TRBV6-2 or TRBV6-3 to TRBJ2-3; 13 bases are shared with TRBD2. V dropped 5 bases and J dropped 6; count of bases not matched to a gene: 8. Germline loops: CDR1 MNHEY, CDR2 SVGEGT. This CDR3 is 16 amino acids long. In DNA form, the CDR3 reads TGTGCCAGCAGTCCGACTAGCGGGGGGACAAGGGATACGCAGTATTTT. Translating gives CASSPTSGGTRDTQYF.

This clone was counted a single time. The chain employs TRBV7-9 and TRBJ2-1; D not resolved. Germline CDR1 SEHNR, CDR2 FQNEAQ (reference sequence). V lost 5 bases and J lost 7, with 6 bases in between. The CDR3 sequence is 11 residues long. CDR3: CASSDLNEQFF. The CDR3 coding sequence is TGTGCCAGCAGCGACTTGAATGAGCAGTTCTTC.

The chain employs TRBV15 and TRBJ1-5; D not resolved. V lost 1 base and J lost 0, with 4 bases in between. Germline lookup yields CDR1 LNHNV and CDR2 YYDKDF (reference sequence). The CDR3 contains 14 residues. CDR3 nucleotides: TGTGCCACCAGCAGAGGGAGTAGCAATCAGCCCCAGCATTTT. Translating it yields CATSRGSSNQPQHF.

This chain links TRBV18 with TRBJ2-1; tentative D call: TRBD1 (6 bases). This CDR3 has 13 residues. Looked up from germline, CDR1 is KGHSH and CDR2 is LQKENI. V lost 6 bases and J 10 bases, leaving 16 bases between the germline ends. The CDR3 DNA sequence: TGTGCCAGCTCGCAACTAGGGGGTCGGGAGCAGTTCTTC. Encoded protein: CASSQLGGREQFF.

This clone was recorded a few times. The chain joins TRBV7-3 to TRBJ1-2, with 8 bases fitting TRBD1. The CDR3 is 15 residues long. The V and J ends lost 3 bases and 4 bases, in that order; junction bases with no gene match: 7. Per germline, CDR1 SGHTA and CDR2 FQGTGA. CDR3 bases: TGTGCCAGCAGCTTTGGACAGGGCTCCACCTATGGCTACACCTTC. Protein sequence: CASSFGQGSTYGYTF.